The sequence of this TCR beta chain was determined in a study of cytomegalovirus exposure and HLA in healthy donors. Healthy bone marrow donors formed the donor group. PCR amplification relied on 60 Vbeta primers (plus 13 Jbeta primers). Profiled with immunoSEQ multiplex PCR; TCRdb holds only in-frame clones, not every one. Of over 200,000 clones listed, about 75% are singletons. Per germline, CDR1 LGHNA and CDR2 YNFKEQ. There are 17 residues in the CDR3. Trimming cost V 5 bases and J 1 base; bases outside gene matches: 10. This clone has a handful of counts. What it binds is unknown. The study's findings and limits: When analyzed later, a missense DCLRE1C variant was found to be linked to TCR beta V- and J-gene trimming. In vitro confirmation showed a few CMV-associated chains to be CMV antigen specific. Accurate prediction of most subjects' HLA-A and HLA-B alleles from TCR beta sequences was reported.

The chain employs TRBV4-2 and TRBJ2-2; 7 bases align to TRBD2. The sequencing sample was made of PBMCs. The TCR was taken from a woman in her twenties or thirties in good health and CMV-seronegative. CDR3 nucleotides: TGTGCCAGCAGCGCATCACGACTAGCAGTGAACACCGGGGAGCTGTTTTTT. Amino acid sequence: CASSASRLAVNTGELFF.